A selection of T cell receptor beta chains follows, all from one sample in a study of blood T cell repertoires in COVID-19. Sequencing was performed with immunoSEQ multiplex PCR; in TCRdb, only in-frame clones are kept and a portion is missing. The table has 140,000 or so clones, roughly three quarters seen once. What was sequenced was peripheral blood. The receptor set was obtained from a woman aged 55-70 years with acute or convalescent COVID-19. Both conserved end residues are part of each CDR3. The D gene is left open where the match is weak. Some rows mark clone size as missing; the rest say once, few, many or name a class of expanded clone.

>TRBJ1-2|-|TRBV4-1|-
CASSQAAGSGYTF
TGCGCCAGCAGCCAAGCTGCGGGAAGTGGCTACACCTTC
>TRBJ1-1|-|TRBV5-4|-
CASSLVSVPEAFF
TGTGCCAGCAGCTTGGTCTCAGTTCCTGAAGCTTTCTTT
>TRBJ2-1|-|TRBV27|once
CASSWFRSGVFSVNEQFF
TGTGCCAGCAGTTGGTTTAGATCGGGAGTATTTAGTGTGAATGAGCAGTTCTTC
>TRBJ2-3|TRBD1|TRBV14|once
CASSQAGTGTDTQYF
TGTGCCAGCAGCCAAGCCGGGACAGGGACAGATACGCAGTATTTT
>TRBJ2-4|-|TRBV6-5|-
CASSLKNIQYF
TGTGCCAGCAGTCTCAAAAACATTCAGTACTTC
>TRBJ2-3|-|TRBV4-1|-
CASSPEFSTSSVPAGTQYF
TGCGCCAGCAGCCCGGAATTCTCGACTAGTTCGGTCCCGGCTGGTACGCAGTATTTT
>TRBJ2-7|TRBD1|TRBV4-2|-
CASSQSGTGTYEQYF
TGTGCCAGCAGCCAATCCGGGACAGGGACCTACGAGCAGTACTTC
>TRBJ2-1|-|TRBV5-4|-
CASSSGPAPPNEQFF
TGTGCCAGCAGCAGCGGACCCGCCCCGCCGAATGAGCAGTTCTTC
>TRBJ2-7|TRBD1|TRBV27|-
CASSPGTGGYEQYF
TGTGCCAGCAGTCCCGGGACAGGGGGATACGAGCAGTACTTC
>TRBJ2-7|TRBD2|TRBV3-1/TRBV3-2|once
CASSLFGGWVSHEQYF
TGTGCCAGCAGCCTCTTCGGGGGGTGGGTCTCACACGAGCAGTACTTC
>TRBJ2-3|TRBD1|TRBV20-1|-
CSASPRRQGATDTQYF
TGCAGTGCTAGTCCACGGAGACAGGGGGCAACAGATACGCAGTATTTT
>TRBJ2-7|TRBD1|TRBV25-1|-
CATLDRMEEQYF
TGTGCCACCTTGGACAGGATGGAAGAGCAGTACTTC
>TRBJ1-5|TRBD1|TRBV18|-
CASSPGDSSNQPQHF
TGTGCCAGCTCACCAGGGGACAGTAGCAATCAGCCCCAGCATTTT
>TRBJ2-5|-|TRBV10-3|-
CAISTLGGETQYF
TGTGCCATCAGCACTTTGGGAGGAGAGACCCAGTACTTC
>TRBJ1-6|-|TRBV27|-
CASSFQVHNSPLHF
TGTGCCAGCAGTTTCCAGGTCCATAATTCACCCCTCCACTTT
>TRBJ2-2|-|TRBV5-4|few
CASSLRVGELFF
TGTGCCAGCAGCCTGAGGGTCGGGGAGCTGTTTTTT
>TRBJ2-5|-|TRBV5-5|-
CASSLIAGQETQYF
TGTGCCAGCAGCTTGATCGCAGGGCAAGAGACCCAGTACTTC
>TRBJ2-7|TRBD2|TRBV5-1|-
CASSLGLAGRFKAPYEQYF
TGCGCCAGCAGCTTGGGACTAGCGGGACGATTTAAAGCCCCCTACGAGCAGTACTTC
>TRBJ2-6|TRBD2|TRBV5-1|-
CASSLAGVSGANVLTF
TGCGCCAGCAGTCTAGCGGGAGTGTCAGGGGCCAACGTCCTGACTTTC
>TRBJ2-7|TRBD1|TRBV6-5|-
CASSSPGTGSYEQYF
TGTGCCAGCAGTTCCCCCGGGACAGGGTCCTACGAGCAGTACTTC
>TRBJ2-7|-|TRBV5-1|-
CASSTEAVSYEQYF
TGCGCCAGCAGCACAGAAGCAGTCTCCTACGAGCAGTACTTC
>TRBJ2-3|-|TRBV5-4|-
CASTLNGHTQYF
TGTGCCAGCACCTTGAATGGGCATACGCAGTATTTT
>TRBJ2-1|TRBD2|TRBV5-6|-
CASRLRLAGLHEQFF
TGTGCCAGCAGGCTACGACTAGCGGGACTTCATGAGCAGTTCTTC
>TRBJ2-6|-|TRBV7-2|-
CASSLRGSGANVLTF
TGTGCCAGCAGCCTAAGGGGCTCTGGGGCCAACGTCCTGACTTTC
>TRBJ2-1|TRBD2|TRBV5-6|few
CASSLRLGLYNEQFF
TGTGCCAGCAGCTTGCGATTGGGACTATACAATGAGCAGTTCTTC
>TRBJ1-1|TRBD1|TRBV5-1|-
CASRDRGQGNTEAFF
TGCGCCAGCAGGGATCGAGGACAGGGGAACACTGAAGCTTTCTTT
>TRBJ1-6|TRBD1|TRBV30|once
CAWSPPTWGQSYSPLHF
TGTGCCTGGAGTCCCCCAACTTGGGGACAGAGCTATTCACCCCTCCACTTT
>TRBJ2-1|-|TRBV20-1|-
CSASRRTISNEQFF
TGCAGTGCTAGTCGCCGTACGATTAGCAATGAGCAGTTCTTC
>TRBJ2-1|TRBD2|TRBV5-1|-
CASSWGLAHYSDSRNEQFF
TGCGCCAGCAGCTGGGGACTAGCGCACTATTCTGATTCAAGGAATGAGCAGTTCTTC
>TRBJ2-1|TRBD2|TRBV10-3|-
CAIHSGRENEQFF
TGTGCCATCCATAGCGGGAGGGAAAATGAGCAGTTCTTC
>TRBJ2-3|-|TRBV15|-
CATSRGRGPGGDTQYF
TGTGCCACCAGCAGAGGTCGAGGGCCTGGGGGCGATACGCAGTATTTT
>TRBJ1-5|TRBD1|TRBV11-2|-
CASSLDGQDYQPQHF
TGTGCCAGCAGCTTAGATGGACAGGATTATCAGCCCCAGCATTTT
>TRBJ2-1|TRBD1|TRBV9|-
CASSVGQGAEQFF
TGTGCCAGCAGCGTAGGGCAGGGGGCTGAGCAGTTCTTC
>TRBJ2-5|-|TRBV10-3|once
CAISAGRGETQYF
TGTGCCATCAGTGCTGGCAGGGGAGAGACCCAGTACTTC
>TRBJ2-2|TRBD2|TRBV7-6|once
CASGEGTTSNTGELFF
TGTGCCAGTGGGGAGGGGACCACCTCGAACACCGGGGAGCTGTTTTTT
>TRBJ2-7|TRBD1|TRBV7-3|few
CASSRRDSSYEQYF
TGTGCCAGCAGCCGCCGGGACAGCTCCTACGAGCAGTACTTC
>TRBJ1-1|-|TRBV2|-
CASSEGGRAEAFF
TGTGCCAGCAGTGAAGGGGGGCGAGCGGAAGCTTTCTTT
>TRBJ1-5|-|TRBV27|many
CASRKGAGFNQPQHF
TGTGCCAGCAGGAAGGGAGCAGGCTTTAATCAGCCCCAGCATTTT
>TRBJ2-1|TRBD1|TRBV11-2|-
CASSSRPGQSDTNEQFF
TGTGCCAGCAGCTCCCGACCGGGACAGAGCGACACCAATGAGCAGTTCTTC
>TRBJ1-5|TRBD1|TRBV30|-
CAWSRGTANQPQHF
TGTGCCTGGAGTAGGGGGACAGCGAATCAGCCCCAGCATTTT
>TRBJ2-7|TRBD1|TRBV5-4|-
CASSPGDRLPVYEQYF
TGTGCCAGCAGCCCTGGGGACAGACTACCCGTCTACGAGCAGTACTTC
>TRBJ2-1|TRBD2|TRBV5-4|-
CASSTGLAGYNEQFF
TGTGCCAGCAGTACGGGACTAGCGGGATACAATGAGCAGTTCTTC